This T cell receptor beta chain was obtained from a study of control samples from healthy donors and cancer patients. Only in-frame clones appear in the TCRdb table, and some are missing; sequencing was by immunoSEQ multiplex PCR. The sample has about 130,000 clones, about 95% seen once. Germline loops: CDR1 SEHNR, CDR2 FQNEAQ (reference sequence). The CDR3 is 14 amino acids. V was trimmed by 0 bases and J by 4 bases, leaving 9 bases between them. Sample: blood. The TCR was taken from a man aged 30 to 39 in good health. The V gene is TRBV7-9, the J gene TRBJ1-2; TRBD1 might be the D (5 bases). The CDR3 sequence: CASSLAQGTYGYTF. CDR3 coding DNA: TGTGCCAGCAGCTTAGCCCAGGGAACCTATGGCTACACCTTC.